The table lists the clone carrying this T cell receptor beta chain with a few counts. No antigen is known for it. This sample was taken from a study of T cell responses to AZD1222 COVID-19 vaccine. Regarding the study as a whole: Recipients of two AZD1222 doses showed rising Spike-specific TCR breadth and depth. Clonal diversity may have been underestimated, and the donors were mostly white British, with more females than males.

Some clones are missing from TCRdb's copy, which holds only in-frame ones; the method was immunoSEQ multiplex PCR. The sample consists of fewer than 85,000 clones, more than 75% of them appearing once. This CDR3 is built from 15 residues. The germline V and J ends were trimmed by 3 bases and 2 bases, with 11 bases remaining between them. Germline loops: CDR1 KGHSH, CDR2 LQKENI. This clonotype was obtained from an adult who received the MenACWY meningococcal vaccine as a control. This specimen consisted of peripheral blood, obtained 28 days after the second dose of the MenACWY control vaccine. This rearrangement joins TRBV18 to TRBJ1-5; TRBD1 might be the D (5 bases). CDR3 sequence reads: CASSPSVGGNQPQHF. CDR3 bases: TGTGCCAGCTCACCTTCCGTGGGGGGCAATCAGCCCCAGCATTTT.